The sequence of this T cell receptor (beta chain) was determined in a study of control samples from healthy donors and cancer patients. TCRdb keeps only in-frame clones here, not all; method: immunoSEQ multiplex PCR. This sample carries about 120,000 clones, approximately 90% of them seen once, and the ten largest clones take less than 2.5%. This clone was counted between two and nine times. Germline V gives CDR1 MGHRA, CDR2 YSYEKL. The CDR3 has 14 residues. V was clipped by 0 bases and J by 6 bases, with 9 bases between them. Sequencing input: blood. This TCR derives from a woman aged 45-60 years in good health. The chain recombines TRBV4-1 with TRBJ1-5, with no clear D. CDR3 sequence (DNA): TGCGCCAGCAGCCAAGATAAATTTGGTCAGCCCCAGCATTTT. Its protein is CASSQDKFGQPQHF.